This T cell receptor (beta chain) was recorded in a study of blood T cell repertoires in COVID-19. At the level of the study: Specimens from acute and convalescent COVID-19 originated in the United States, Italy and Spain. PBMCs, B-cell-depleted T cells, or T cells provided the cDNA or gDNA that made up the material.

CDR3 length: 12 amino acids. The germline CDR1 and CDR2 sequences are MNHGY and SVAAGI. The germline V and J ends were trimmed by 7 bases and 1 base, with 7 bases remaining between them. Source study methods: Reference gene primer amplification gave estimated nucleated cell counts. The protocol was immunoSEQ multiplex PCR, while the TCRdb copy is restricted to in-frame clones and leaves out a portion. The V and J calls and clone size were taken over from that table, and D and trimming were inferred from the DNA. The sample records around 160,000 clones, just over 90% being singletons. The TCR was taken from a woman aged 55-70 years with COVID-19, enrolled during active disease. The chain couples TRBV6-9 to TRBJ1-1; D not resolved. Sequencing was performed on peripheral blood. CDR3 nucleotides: TGTGCCAGCACGGAGTCGAACACTGAAGCTTTCTTT. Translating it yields CASTESNTEAFF.